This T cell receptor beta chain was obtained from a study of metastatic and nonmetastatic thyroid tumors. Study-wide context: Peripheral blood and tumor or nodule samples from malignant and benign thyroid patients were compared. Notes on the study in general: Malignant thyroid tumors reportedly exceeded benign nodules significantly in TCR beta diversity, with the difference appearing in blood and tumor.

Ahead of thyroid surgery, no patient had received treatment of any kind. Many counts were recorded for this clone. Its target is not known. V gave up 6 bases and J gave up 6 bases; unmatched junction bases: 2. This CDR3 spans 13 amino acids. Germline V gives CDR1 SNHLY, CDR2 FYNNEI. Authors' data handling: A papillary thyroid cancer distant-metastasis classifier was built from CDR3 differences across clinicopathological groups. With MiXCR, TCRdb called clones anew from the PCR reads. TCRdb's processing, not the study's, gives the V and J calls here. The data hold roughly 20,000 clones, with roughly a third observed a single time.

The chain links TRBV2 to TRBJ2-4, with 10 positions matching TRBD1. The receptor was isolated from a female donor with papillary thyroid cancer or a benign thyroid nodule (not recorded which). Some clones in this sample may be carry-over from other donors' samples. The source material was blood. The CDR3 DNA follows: TGTGCCAGCAGGGACAGGGGGGGAAACATTCAGTACTTC. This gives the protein CASRDRGGNIQYF.